The present TCR beta chain was sequenced within a study of naive and memory T cell subsets. Two oligonucleotides, mixed equimolar, formed the beta constant-region primer covering TRBC1 and TRBC2. The ligated cDNA underwent four PCR rounds using SP2 and nested alpha and beta constant-region primers. One entry per CDR3 protein results from TCRdb running MiXCR on the UMI-ligation and nested PCR reads. The sample contains around 130,000 distinct CDR3 sequences, 36% of which appear only once. Per germline, CDR1 MNHEY and CDR2 SVGEGT. The CDR3 runs 15 residues. Between the trimmed V and J ends, which lost 6 bases and 5 bases, there was a span of 17 bases.

V usage is TRBV6-2 or TRBV6-3 and J usage is TRBJ2-1, with D perhaps matching TRBD1 (6 bases). This sequence was found in a human donor in good health. Sequenced input: central memory CD4+ T cells from blood. CDR3 DNA: TGTGCCAGCAGCGTGACTTTCAGGGGCCACAATGAGCAGTTCTTC. Translated: CASSVTFRGHNEQFF.